The rows below give T cell receptor beta chains drawn from one sample of a study of T-cell memory formation after mild COVID-19. TCRdb analysed the 5' RACE reads with MiXCR anew, one entry per CDR3 protein. This table holds about 100,000 distinct CDR3 sequences, approximately 14% found once. Material for sequencing was PBMCs or a T cell subset sorted from them (not recorded which). The receptors come from a man between 18 and 29 years old who had mild COVID-19 (a few samples of this study predate the infection). Cell type and time point are not known. CDR3s include the opening cysteine and the closing phenylalanine or tryptophan. The D gene is left open where the match is weak. The size of a clone is reported for some rows only, either as once, few or many, or as a class for expanded clones.

TRBV9	few	TRBD1	TRBJ2-7	CASSVVPGQGYEQYF	TGTGCCAGCAGCGTAGTACCGGGACAGGGTTACGAGCAGTACTTC
TRBV7-9	few	-	TRBJ1-4	CASSSALRQANEKLFF	TGTGCCAGCAGCTCGGCCCTCAGACAGGCTAATGAAAAACTGTTTTTT
TRBV12-3/TRBV12-4	many	TRBD2	TRBJ2-3	CASLAGGPDTQYF	TGTGCCAGCCTAGCGGGGGGTCCAGATACGCAGTATTTT
TRBV11-1	few	-	TRBJ2-1	CASSPRAGRNEQFF	TGTGCCAGCAGTCCCAGGGCAGGGAGGAATGAGCAGTTCTTC
TRBV20-1	few	-	TRBJ1-1	CSARLGEGWGTEAFF	TGCAGTGCTAGATTGGGGGAAGGCTGGGGGACTGAAGCTTTCTTT
TRBV4-1	-	-	TRBJ1-5	CASSQDRGGQPKHF	TGCGCCAGCAGCCAAGATCGGGGTGGTCAGCCCAAGCATTTT
TRBV29-1	-	TRBD2	TRBJ2-3	CSVEWAESGELSTDTQYF	TGCAGCGTTGAATGGGCGGAGAGCGGGGAATTGAGCACAGATACGCAGTATTTT
TRBV20-1	few	-	TRBJ2-2	CSASDRDRLSGELFF	TGCAGTGCTAGCGATCGGGACCGCCTATCCGGGGAGCTGTTTTTT
TRBV12-3/TRBV12-4	-	-	TRBJ1-2	CASSQDPYGYTF	TGTGCCAGCAGTCAAGACCCCTATGGCTACACCTTC
TRBV12-1	few	-	TRBJ2-3	CASSGGTSRPRDTDTQYF	TGTGCCAGCAGCGGTGGGACTAGTCGCCCGAGAGACACAGATACGCAGTATTTT
TRBV7-9	-	-	TRBJ2-1	CASSYAESSYNEQFF	TGTGCCAGCAGCTACGCGGAAAGCTCCTACAATGAGCAGTTCTTC
TRBV19	few	-	TRBJ1-5	CASSLNPGLRNQPQHF	TGTGCCAGTAGTCTAAACCCGGGACTCCGCAATCAGCCCCAGCATTTT
TRBV29-1	few	-	TRBJ1-2	CSADGAGTSNYGYTF	TGCAGCGCTGATGGGGCAGGGACCTCTAACTATGGCTACACCTTC